The 20 T cell receptor beta chains below all came from one sample that was sequenced in a study of shared clonotypes between healthy human individuals. Some clones are missing from TCRdb's copy, which holds only in-frame ones; the method was immunoSEQ multiplex PCR. This sample has some 2.3 million clones, with 85% to 95% found just once. Sample: naive CD4+ T cells from PBMCs. As to subset: CD45RA+ positively selected. The receptors shown here come from a man between 18 and 35 years old in good health. Some clones in this sample may be carry-over from other donors' samples.

This clone has a single count. The V gene is TRBV19, the J gene TRBJ2-1; D may be TRBD1 (6 bases). V was trimmed by 6 bases and J by 6 bases, leaving 21 bases between them. This CDR3 region has 16 residues. Germline lookup yields CDR1 LNHDA and CDR2 SQIVND (reference sequence). The CDR3 loop reads CASSYLTGRGGNEQFF. The CDR3 DNA is TGTGCCAGTAGCTACTTGACAGGCAGGGGTGGCAATGAGCAGTTCTTC.

The chain's CDR3 is CASRPGRTTTEAFF. The CDR3 nucleotides read TGTGCCAGTAGACCGGGACGGACAACGACTGAAGCTTTCTTT. The rearrangement links TRBV19 to TRBJ1-1, with D tentatively TRBD1 (5 bases). V was trimmed by 6 bases and J by 5 bases, leaving 16 bases between them. This CDR3 is built from 14 residues. Germline CDR1 reads LNHDA; CDR2 reads SQIVND (reference sequence).

The chain recombines TRBV5-1 with TRBJ1-5; 10 nucleotides match TRBD1. CDR1 and CDR2 from the germline V gene are SGHRS and YFSETQ. This CDR3 region has 18 residues. With 3 bases clipped from V and 1 base from J, the junction kept 10 bases outside the gene matches. The CDR3 DNA sequence: TGCGCCAGCAGCTCGCCGGGACAGGGGTATGTGAGCAATCAGCCCCAGCATTTT. Residues: CASSSPGQGYVSNQPQHF.

This chain connects TRBV14 to TRBJ2-1; TRBD2 aligns across 11 bases. The junction had 10 bases not matched to a gene; V was cut back by 2 bases and J by 7 bases. Germline V gives CDR1 SGHDN, CDR2 FVKESK. The CDR3 totals 17 residues. The CDR3 spells CASSQQRIAGGPNEQFF. CDR3 coding DNA: TGTGCCAGCAGCCAACAAAGAATAGCGGGAGGGCCGAATGAGCAGTTCTTC.

The chain is built from TRBV5-6 and TRBJ1-2; the match to TRBD1 covers 7 bases. The CDR3 is 15 amino acids. Germline CDR1 and CDR2: SGHDT and YYEEEE. Trimming cost V 0 bases and J 4 bases; bases outside gene matches: 6. Written as DNA, the CDR3 is TGTGCCAGCAGCTTGGCCAAGGCAGGGGGCTATGGCTACACCTTC. Protein product: CASSLAKAGGYGYTF.

V gene TRBV7-2 combines with J gene TRBJ1-4; 7 bases fit TRBD1. The CDR3 totals 17 residues. Germline V CDR1 and CDR2: SGHTA, FQGNSA. J lost 1 base, V lost 5 bases, and 10 bases had no gene match. The CDR3 nucleotides are TGTGCCAGCAGCCCCCGACAGGGTGCCCGAACTAATGAAAAACTGTTTTTT. The encoded protein is CASSPRQGARTNEKLFF.

Points on this clone: In the same sample, other DNA sequences code for this CDR3. The chain has TRBV28 and TRBJ2-3, with D perhaps given as TRBD1 or TRBD2 (5 bases each). Germline V gene sequence: CDR1 MDHEN, CDR2 SYDVKM. This CDR3 region has 14 residues. The ends were cut back, 5 bases at V and 2 bases at J, with 11 bases in the middle. CDR3 sequence: CASSLGGDTDTQYF. The CDR3 DNA is TGTGCCAGCAGTCTTGGGGGAGACACAGATACGCAGTATTTT.

This rearrangement joins TRBV5-1 to TRBJ1-1; D may be TRBD1 (5 bases). The CDR3 length is 15 residues. V shed 0 bases and J shed 4 bases, with 13 bases lying between them. CDR1 is SGHRS, CDR2 YFSETQ, per germline. The CDR3 is CASSLVAAGSTEAFF. In DNA, the CDR3 is TGCGCCAGCAGCTTGGTAGCCGCAGGGAGCACTGAAGCTTTCTTT.

This clone turned up a few times. V usage is TRBV6-4 and J usage is TRBJ2-2; no clear D. CDR1 is MRHNA and CDR2 is SNTAGT in the germline V gene. The CDR3 contains 14 residues. Trimming cost V 4 bases and J 0 bases, with 6 bases left between them. CDR3 sequence (DNA): TGTGCCAGCAGTGTAGGCGCGAACACCGGGGAGCTGTTTTTT. It encodes CASSVGANTGELFF.

The V gene is TRBV19, the J gene TRBJ1-2; TRBD1 agrees at 9 bases. The germline V gene has CDR1 LNHDA and CDR2 SQIVND (reference sequence). The CDR3 is made up of 14 amino acids. V lost 6 bases to trimming and J lost 5 bases; unmatched junction nucleotides: 7. The CDR3 DNA reads as TGTGCCAGTAGCTCTACAGGGGGCGTTTATGGCTACACCTTC. Translated, it gives CASSSTGGVYGYTF.

The chain couples TRBV5-1 to TRBJ2-7; 7 bases match TRBD2. Germline lookup yields CDR1 SGHRS and CDR2 YFSETQ. The CDR3 covers 13 residues. The junction had 4 bases not matched to a gene; V was cut back by 4 bases and J by 3 bases. For the CDR3, the DNA is TGCGCCAGCAGCGTTGGACTAGTCTACGAGCAGTACTTC. Protein sequence: CASSVGLVYEQYF.

CDR3 loop: CASSPEVEQYF. DNA for the CDR3: TGTGCCAGCAGCCCAGAAGTCGAGCAGTACTTC. The chain uses TRBV7-8 and TRBJ2-7; unclear D gene. V gave up 5 bases and J gave up 6 bases, with 8 bases separating them. Per germline, CDR1 SGHVS and CDR2 FQNEAQ. This CDR3 region has 11 residues.

The V and J genes are TRBV5-4 and TRBJ2-1; either TRBD1 or TRBD2 may supply D (5 bases each). Germline CDR1 and CDR2: SGHNT and YYREEE (reference sequence). V was pared by 4 bases and J by 0 bases, with 17 bases between. The CDR3 contains 17 residues. This CDR3 reads CASSRPGASNSYNEQFF. CDR3 bases: TGTGCCAGCAGCCGTCCCGGGGCCTCCAACTCCTACAATGAGCAGTTCTTC.

The chain is built from TRBV7-9 and TRBJ1-3; D ambiguous. V was pared by 6 bases and J by 5 bases, with 20 bases between. Germline CDR1 SEHNR, CDR2 FQNEAQ (reference sequence). The CDR3 runs to 16 residues. For the CDR3, the DNA is TGTGCCAGCAGACCCCCCCCCGCGCAGGACCGAAACACCATATATTTT. It yields the protein CASRPPPAQDRNTIYF.

J is TRBJ1-2 and V is TRBV10-3; 7 bases line up with TRBD1. The CDR3 length is 14 residues. Per germline, CDR1 ENHRY and CDR2 SYGVKD. V lost 7 bases, J lost 0 bases, and 5 bases stayed unmatched. CDR3 region: CAITGTATNYGYTF. In nucleotides, the CDR3 is TGTGCCATCACCGGGACAGCTACTAACTATGGCTACACCTTC.

The chain combines TRBV4-3 with TRBJ2-1; tentatively, D is TRBD2 (6 bases). Trimming took 0 bases from V and 11 from J, leaving 14 bases between them. CDR3 size: 14 residues. Germline values: CDR1 LGHNA, CDR2 YSLEER. CDR3 protein: CASSQDLRRDQQFF. CDR3 bases: TGCGCCAGCAGCCAAGATCTTAGGAGGGACCAGCAGTTCTTC.

This chain connects TRBV6-5 to TRBJ2-4, with a weak D call TRBD1 (6 bases). CDR3 size: 14 residues. Trimming pared 5 bases from V and 0 bases from J, leaving 8 bases between. Germline V lookup: CDR1 MNHEY, CDR2 SVGAGI. The CDR3 region has the DNA TGTGCCAGCAGTCTAGGGGGAGCCAAAAACATTCAGTACTTC. Translated: CASSLGGAKNIQYF.

Regarding this clone: In the same sample, other DNA sequences code for this CDR3. V usage is TRBV18 and J usage is TRBJ1-1, with 7 bases fitting TRBD1. The CDR3 consists of 14 residues. The germline V gene has CDR1 KGHSH and CDR2 LQKENI. Trimming at V came to 4 bases and at J to 0 bases, leaving 2 bases not matched to a gene. CDR3 sequence (DNA): TGTGCCAGCTCACGGGACAGCTTGAACACTGAAGCTTTCTTT. It encodes CASSRDSLNTEAFF.

The chain couples TRBV10-1 to TRBJ1-4, with D possibly being TRBD1 (5 bases). The V and J ends lost 2 bases and 0 bases respectively, with 10 bases between them. Germline-derived CDR1 and CDR2 are WNHNN and SYGVQD (reference sequence). This CDR3 region has 16 residues. The CDR3 spells CASSEGGPTTNEKLFF. CDR3 nucleotides: TGCGCCAGCAGTGAGGGGGGACCGACAACTAATGAAAAACTGTTTTTT.

Note on this clone: The sample contains more than one DNA sequence encoding this CDR3. V gene TRBV5-1 combines with J gene TRBJ2-3; no definite D call. V was shortened by 4 bases and J by 0 bases, with 6 bases between the two germline ends. The CDR3 consists of 13 residues. CDR1 and CDR2 from the germline V gene are SGHRS and YFSETQ. The CDR3 sequence: CASSAASTDTQYF. The CDR3 DNA follows: TGCGCCAGCAGCGCGGCCAGCACAGATACGCAGTATTTT. Full variable domain (rest looked up from reference TRBV5-1 and TRBJ2-3): KAGVTQTPRYLIKTRGQQVTLSCSPISGHRSVSWYQQTPGQGLQFLFEYFSETQRNKGNFPGRFSGRQFSNSRSEMNVSTLELGDSALYLCASSAASTDTQYFGPGTRLTVL.